The rows below give T cell receptor beta chains drawn from one sample of a study of blood T cell repertoires in COVID-19. TCRdb keeps only in-frame clones here, not all; method: immunoSEQ multiplex PCR. The table records tens of thousands of clones, about 90% of them present only once. Sequencing was done on a sample of peripheral blood. The receptors were gathered from a woman in her sixties or seventies with active COVID-19. Both conserved end residues are part of each CDR3. Each record gives: D gene, J gene, V gene, clone size, CDR3 DNA, CDR3 protein. D genes are given only for firm matches. A clone size is listed for some rows: how often the clone was seen (once, few, many), or a class if it is expanded.

>.|TRBJ2-5|TRBV29-1|.
TGCAGCGTGCTGACCGACGGGAAGACCCAGTACTTC
CSVLTDGKTQYF
>TRBD2|TRBJ2-2|TRBV3-1/TRBV3-2|.
TGTGCCAGCAGCCCCTTTGGACTAGCGGTTGGCACCGGGGAGCTGTTTTTT
CASSPFGLAVGTGELFF
>TRBD1|TRBJ2-5|TRBV7-8|.
TGTGCCAGCAGCCCGGACAGGGCTCGACGTGAGACCCAGTACTTC
CASSPDRARRETQYF
>TRBD2|TRBJ2-7|TRBV18|.
TGTGCCAGCTCACTCCAGGGAGGGGTCGAGCAGTACTTC
CASSLQGGVEQYF
>TRBD1|TRBJ1-1|TRBV18|.
TGTGCCAGCTCAGAAGTGGACAGGGTGGTTGAAGCTTTCTTT
CASSEVDRVVEAFF
>TRBD2|TRBJ2-1|TRBV3-1/TRBV3-2|.
TGTGCCAGCAGCCAAGTTGGGACTAGCGGGAGTGAGCAGTTCTTC
CASSQVGTSGSEQFF
>.|TRBJ1-4|TRBV13|.
TGTGCCAGCAGCCGTAATAGTCCGTCGGAAAAACTGTTTTTT
CASSRNSPSEKLFF
>.|TRBJ1-6|TRBV28|.
TGTGCCAGCAGTTTTCCGGGGGAAGGGAATTCACCCCTCCACTTT
CASSFPGEGNSPLHF
>.|TRBJ1-2|TRBV5-4|.
TGTGCCAGCTTTCCCTATGGAATTATTCCGGGAAGGAGGGGCTACACCTTC
CASFPYGIIPGRRGYTF
>.|TRBJ1-2|TRBV5-4|once
TGTGCCAGCAGCTTGTTCGGTGGCTACACCTTC
CASSLFGGYTF
>TRBD1|TRBJ1-2|TRBV18|.
TGTGCCAGCTCAAGACAGGGGGTTAACTATGGCTACACCTTC
CASSRQGVNYGYTF
>.|TRBJ1-3|TRBV5-5|.
TGTGCCAGCAGCTTGGGCGTGGGAGGTTTGTCTGGAAACACCATATATTTT
CASSLGVGGLSGNTIYF
>TRBD1|TRBJ2-4|TRBV28|.
TGTGCCAGCAGCCCACAGGGGGGCAAAAACATTCAGTACTTC
CASSPQGGKNIQYF
>.|TRBJ1-6|TRBV19|.
TGTGCCAGTAGTATATCGGAGACCTCCTATAATTCACCCCTCCACTTT
CASSISETSYNSPLHF
>TRBD2|TRBJ2-2|TRBV24-1|.
TGTGCCACCGGTTGGGCTAGCGGGAGAGGAGGCACCGGGGAGCTGTTTTTT
CATGWASGRGGTGELFF
>.|TRBJ2-3|TRBV7-3|.
TGTGCCAGCAGATACAGCGGAACAGATACGCAGTATTTT
CASRYSGTDTQYF
>TRBD1|TRBJ1-1|TRBV2|.
TGTGCCAGCAGGACTTCCCAGGGGGCTGAAGCTTTCTTT
CASRTSQGAEAFF
>TRBD1|TRBJ1-2|TRBV18|.
TGTGCCAGCTCACCCGGGACAGCAAACTATGGCTACACCTTC
CASSPGTANYGYTF
>TRBD1|TRBJ1-3|TRBV7-8|.
TGTGCCAGCAGCACACGGACAGGGGACACCATATATTTT
CASSTRTGDTIYF
>.|TRBJ2-1|TRBV12-3/TRBV12-4|.
TGTGCCAGCAGTTTAGGAAACTATGAGCAGTTCTTC
CASSLGNYEQFF
>.|TRBJ1-2|TRBV7-2|.
TGTGCCAGCAGCTTAGCTGAGGATGGAGTATGGGGCTACACCTTC
CASSLAEDGVWGYTF
>TRBD1|TRBJ1-1|TRBV5-1|once
TGCGCCAGCAGCCATGTGGACAGGGACACTGAAGCTTTCTTT
CASSHVDRDTEAFF
>.|TRBJ2-1|TRBV7-9|.
TGTGCCAGCAGCTTAAGATACAGCTACAATGAGCAGTTCTTC
CASSLRYSYNEQFF